A selection of T cell receptor beta chains follows, all from one sample in a study of T cell responses to AZD1222 COVID-19 vaccine. The table came from immunoSEQ multiplex PCR; TCRdb's copy has only in-frame clones and leaves some out. This sample has roughly 79,000 clones, with more than 75% found just once. The sequences come from peripheral blood, collected on day 0 of AZD1222 vaccination. These receptors were obtained from an adult in good health. CDR3s include the opening cysteine and the closing phenylalanine or tryptophan. A D gene is named only where the DNA matches it firmly. Rows may omit the clone size; those that give it use once, few, many or a size class.

v_call,clone_size,j_call,d_call,cdr3_nt,cdr3_aa
TRBV2,once,TRBJ1-1,TRBD1,TGTGCCAGCAGACCTACAGGGGTGACTGAAGCTTTCTTT,CASRPTGVTEAFF
TRBV10-1,NA,TRBJ2-3,TRBD1,TGCGCCAGCAGTGATCCGGGACAGGGGTATTCAGATACGCAGTATTTT,CASSDPGQGYSDTQYF
TRBV10-1,NA,TRBJ2-1,NA,TGCGCCAGCAGTGAGTCCCTTGGGGGGTACAATGAGCAGTTCTTC,CASSESLGGYNEQFF
TRBV5-4,NA,TRBJ2-5,NA,TGTGCCAGCAGCTTGGTGAACCAAGAGACCCAGTACTTC,CASSLVNQETQYF
TRBV7-8,few,TRBJ2-4,TRBD2,TGTGCCAGCGGATTGGGGTGGAGAACTAGCGGAGCCAAAAACATTCAGTACTTC,CASGLGWRTSGAKNIQYF
TRBV7-2,NA,TRBJ2-7,TRBD2,TGTGCCAGCAGCCAAAGCGGGAGTCTCTACGAGCAGTACTTC,CASSQSGSLYEQYF
TRBV9,NA,TRBJ2-2,NA,TGTGCCAGCAGCCTTAGGTGGGGGAACACCGGGGAGCTGTTTTTT,CASSLRWGNTGELFF
TRBV27,NA,TRBJ1-6,NA,TGTGCCAGCAGCCTAAGGGGTACTCTCAACTATAATTCACCCCTCCACTTT,CASSLRGTLNYNSPLHF
TRBV29-1,NA,TRBJ2-3,TRBD2,TGCAGCGTTGAATCGTCGGGAGGGTGGACAGATACGCAGTATTTT,CSVESSGGWTDTQYF
TRBV15,few,TRBJ1-5,NA,TGTGCCACCAGCAGGGCGGGGGGGAGTCAGCCCCAGCATTTT,CATSRAGGSQPQHF
TRBV30,NA,TRBJ1-5,NA,TGTGCCTGGAGTTTGAGAGGTAATCAGCCCCAGCATTTT,CAWSLRGNQPQHF
TRBV5-4,NA,TRBJ1-4,NA,TGTGCCAGCAGCGACAAAGGCTCCCTTAATGAAAAACTGTTTTTT,CASSDKGSLNEKLFF
TRBV30,NA,TRBJ1-1,NA,TGTGCCTGGAGTGTACAGAGGAACACTGAAGCTTTCTTT,CAWSVQRNTEAFF
TRBV19,NA,TRBJ1-4,NA,TGTGCCAGTAGTCGATTCGGGGGCGGGAATGAAAAACTGTTTTTT,CASSRFGGGNEKLFF
TRBV7-9,many,TRBJ1-4,NA,TGTGCCAGCAGCTCCCCACAGGGCGGGGAAAAACTGTTTTTT,CASSSPQGGEKLFF
TRBV7-2,NA,TRBJ1-1,NA,TGTGCCAGCAGGTTTAGAGACAGGAACACTGAAGCTTTCTTT,CASRFRDRNTEAFF
TRBV28,NA,TRBJ1-6,NA,TGTGCCAGCAGACGACAGTTACTCTATAATTCACCCCTCCACTTT,CASRRQLLYNSPLHF
TRBV20-1,NA,TRBJ2-1,NA,TGCAGTGCCAAACTGTTCAATGAGCAGTTCTTC,CSAKLFNEQFF
TRBV6-5,once,TRBJ1-2,NA,TGTGCCAGCAGTTACGACAGGATTTATGGCTACACCTTC,CASSYDRIYGYTF
TRBV20-1,NA,TRBJ1-2,NA,TGCAGTGCTACAGGGAACTATGGCTACACCTTC,CSATGNYGYTF
TRBV28,NA,TRBJ1-5,NA,TGTGCCAGCAGCCAAGCTGGAAGACAGGACTTCAATCAGCCCCAGCATTTT,CASSQAGRQDFNQPQHF
TRBV9,NA,TRBJ2-5,NA,TGTGCCAGCAGCGTATCGGGGGGCTTACAAGAGACCCAGTACTTC,CASSVSGGLQETQYF
TRBV6-1,NA,TRBJ1-1,NA,TGTGCCAGCAGTGACGGTGGGTACACTGAAGCTTTCTTT,CASSDGGYTEAFF
TRBV30,NA,TRBJ1-5,NA,TGTGCCTGGAGTGTGACGGATAATCAGCCCCAGCATTTT,CAWSVTDNQPQHF
TRBV30,NA,TRBJ2-5,TRBD1,TGTGCCTGGCTACCGGGACAGGGGAGGAGGGAGACCCAGTACTTC,CAWLPGQGRRETQYF
TRBV28,NA,TRBJ1-5,NA,TGTGCCAGCGGGATGGTTTGGGGGTCCTATCAGCCCCAGCATTTT,CASGMVWGSYQPQHF
TRBV5-1,NA,TRBJ2-2,TRBD2,TGCGCCAGCAGCTTGCGGCGGGAGCCCGGGGAGCTGTTTTTT,CASSLRREPGELFF
TRBV6-5,NA,TRBJ2-7,NA,TGTGCCAGCAGGTCCCGCTTCGACGGTTACGAGCAGTACTTC,CASRSRFDGYEQYF
TRBV11-3,NA,TRBJ2-1,NA,TGTGCCAGCAGCTTAGGGACCCTTAATGAGCAGTTCTTC,CASSLGTLNEQFF
TRBV5-6,NA,TRBJ2-1,TRBD2,TGTGCCAGCACCGCTCTCTGGACTAGCGGGTACAATGAGCAGTTCTTC,CASTALWTSGYNEQFF
TRBV7-9,NA,TRBJ1-1,NA,TGTGCCACGAATTCGGGCTTTTTGGACACTGAAGCTTTCTTT,CATNSGFLDTEAFF
TRBV5-1,NA,TRBJ2-7,TRBD2,TGCGCCAGCAGCTCGGGGGGAGGGCCCCCCTACGAGCAGTACTTC,CASSSGGGPPYEQYF
TRBV21-1,NA,TRBJ1-2,NA,TGTGCCAGCAGCAAAGGGGACCGAAACCCCCTCTGCGGCTACACCTTC,CASSKGDRNPLCGYTF
TRBV18,NA,TRBJ1-3,NA,TGTGCCAGCTCACCCCCGGGGCACTCTGGAAACACCATATATTTT,CASSPPGHSGNTIYF
TRBV6-1,NA,TRBJ1-1,NA,TGTGCCAGCAGTGAAGCTGGGGCCCTACGAGGGTTCACTGAAGCTTTCTTT,CASSEAGALRGFTEAFF
TRBV14,once,TRBJ2-1,TRBD2,TGTGCCAGCAGCCAAGGAGGGACTAGCGGCTACAATGAGCAGTTCTTC,CASSQGGTSGYNEQFF
TRBV28,NA,TRBJ2-7,NA,TGTGCCAGCAGTTTCAGGGGACCAACCGACGAGCAGTACTTC,CASSFRGPTDEQYF
TRBV29-1,NA,TRBJ2-7,TRBD1,TGCAGCGGAAGGGACAGCTACGAGCAGTACTTC,CSGRDSYEQYF
TRBV27,few,TRBJ2-1,NA,TGTGCCAGCAATTCGCGCCCAGCCAGGGGGGGCTACAATGAGCAGTTCTTC,CASNSRPARGGYNEQFF
TRBV7-2,once,TRBJ2-7,TRBD2,TGTGCCAGCAGCTTAATGGGGACTAGCGGCTACGAGCAGTACTTC,CASSLMGTSGYEQYF
TRBV7-9,few,TRBJ2-5,TRBD2,TGTGCCAGCAGCTTTCCTACCAGACTAGCGGGAGTACAAGAGACCCAGTACTTC,CASSFPTRLAGVQETQYF